This passage covers 10 T cell receptor beta chains from one sample sequenced in a study of blood T cell repertoires in COVID-19 (TCRdb year 2020). The library came from the immunoSEQ multiplex PCR assay. TCRdb's version of the immuneACCESS table is confined to in-frame rearrangements and falls short of the full clone set. An unresolved V gene accounts for under half of the shortfall where checked; the remainder is of unknown origin. This sample holds about 250,000 clones; over 65% were observed only once. The ten largest account for more than 2.5% of the sample. The source material was peripheral blood. Source of these receptors: a woman over 75 with acute or convalescent COVID-19.

The chain links TRBV3-1 (or the pseudogene TRBV3-2) to TRBJ1-1; a possible D gene is TRBD1 (6 bases). Germline V gives CDR1 LGHDT, CDR2 YNNKEL (reference sequence). V lost 5 bases, J lost 1 base, and 14 bases lay in between. The CDR3 has 15 residues. CDR3 nucleotides: TGTGCCAGCAGCGCCTTTCAGGGGACGAACACTGAAGCTTTCTTT. The encoded protein is CASSAFQGTNTEAFF.

The J gene is TRBJ2-2, the V gene TRBV25-1; D is uncertain. Germline CDR1 and CDR2: MGHDK and SYGVNS. Trimming took 4 bases from V and 5 from J, leaving 11 bases between them. The CDR3 runs 14 residues. CDR3 residues: CASSGPGVTGELFF. CDR3 DNA sequence: TGTGCCAGCAGTGGGCCGGGTGTAACCGGGGAGCTGTTTTTT.

The V call is TRBV7-8, the J call TRBJ2-2, with D possibly being TRBD2 (6 bases). The germline gives CDR1 SGHVS, CDR2 FQNEAQ. The length of the CDR3 is 15 residues. V lost 2 bases and J 5 bases, leaving 12 bases between the germline ends. The CDR3 DNA reads as TGTGCCAGCAGCTTACTAGGGAGGAGGACCGGGGAGCTGTTTTTT. Its protein is CASSLLGRRTGELFF.

This clone was found a few times. The V gene is TRBV28, the J gene TRBJ2-7, with D maybe TRBD2 (6 bases). V lost 6 bases, J lost 7 bases, and 22 bases lay in between. Per germline, CDR1 MDHEN and CDR2 SYDVKM. This CDR3 spans 15 amino acids. Written as DNA, the CDR3 is TGTGCCAGCAGCTTGCCGGGACTCGCCCAGGGAGAGCAGTACTTC. It yields the protein CASSLPGLAQGEQYF.

The rearrangement joins TRBV28 to TRBJ2-2; D ambiguous. Germline values: CDR1 MDHEN, CDR2 SYDVKM. This CDR3 comprises 15 residues. Trimming pared 3 bases from V and 2 bases from J, leaving 10 bases between. The DNA of the CDR3 is TGTGCCAGCAGTTTCGGGTTGCCTAACACCGGGGAGCTGTTTTTT. It translates to CASSFGLPNTGELFF.

The chain joins TRBV5-5 to TRBJ2-7; D is unclear. In germline, CDR1 is SGHKS, CDR2 YYEKEE (reference sequence). The V gene lost 2 bases and the J gene lost 6 bases, with 9 bases spanning the gap. The CDR3 runs 12 residues. CDR3 bases: TGTGCCAGCAGCTTTGCGGTGGGCGAGCAGTACTTC. Translation gives CASSFAVGEQYF.

The genes are TRBV29-1 and TRBJ2-7; D may be TRBD1 (6 bases). Germline lookup yields CDR1 SQVTM and CDR2 ANQGSEA. V lost 7 bases and J lost 0, with 13 bases in between. This CDR3 has 13 residues. CDR3 in amino acids: CSASLTGSYEQYF. In DNA form, the CDR3 reads TGCAGCGCCTCTCTGACAGGCTCCTACGAGCAGTACTTC.

Worth noting for this clone: An end of the junction differs from the germline gene, which may be a read error. This chain links TRBV13 with TRBJ2-7; 7 bases agree with TRBD1. CDR1 is PRHDT, CDR2 FYEKMQ, per germline (reference sequence). The CDR3 is 14 residues long. This CDR3 is CASSTRQGSSEQYF. The CDR3 bases are TGTGCCAGCAGCACCCGACAGGGTTCCTCCGAGCAGTACTTC. Filled out from reference TRBV13 and TRBJ2-7, the complete variable domain reads AAGVIQSPRHLIKEKRETATLKCYPIPRHDTVYWYQQGPGQDPQFLISFYEKMQSDKGSIPDRFSAQQFSDYHSELNMSSLELGDSALYFCASSTRQGSSEQYFGPGTRLTVT.

This sequence joins TRBV6-5 and TRBJ2-7; 7 bases are shared with TRBD1. The germline V gene encodes CDR1 MNHEY and CDR2 SVGAGI. The CDR3 has 11 residues. With 7 bases clipped from V and 9 bases from J, the junction kept 6 bases outside the gene matches. The chain's CDR3 is CASNLQGRQYF. As DNA, the CDR3 is TGTGCCAGCAATTTACAGGGGCGGCAGTACTTC.

The CDR3 protein is CASSPAKRLAGGEDTQYF. CDR3 DNA sequence: TGCGCCAGCAGCCCAGCAAAGAGACTAGCGGGAGGCGAGGATACGCAGTATTTT. The chain couples TRBV4-1 to TRBJ2-3, with TRBD2 matching 13 bases. V lost 4 bases, J lost 6 bases, and 13 bases stayed unmatched. The CDR3 has 18 amino acids. Germline CDR1 reads MGHRA; CDR2 reads YSYEKL.